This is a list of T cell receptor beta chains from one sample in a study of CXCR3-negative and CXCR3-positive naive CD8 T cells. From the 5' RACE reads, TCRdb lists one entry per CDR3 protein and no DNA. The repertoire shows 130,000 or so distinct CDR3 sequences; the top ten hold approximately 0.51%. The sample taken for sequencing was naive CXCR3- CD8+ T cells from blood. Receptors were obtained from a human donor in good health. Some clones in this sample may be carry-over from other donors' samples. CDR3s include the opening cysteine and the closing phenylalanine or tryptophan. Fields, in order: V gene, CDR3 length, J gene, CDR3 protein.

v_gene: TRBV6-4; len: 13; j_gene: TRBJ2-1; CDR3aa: CASSQGEYNEQFF
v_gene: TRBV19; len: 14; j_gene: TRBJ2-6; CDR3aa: CASSVASGANVLTF
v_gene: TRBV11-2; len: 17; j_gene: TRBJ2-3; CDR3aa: CASSYGSETRSTDTQYF
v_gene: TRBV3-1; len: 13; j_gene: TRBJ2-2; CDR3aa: CASHDSNTGELFF
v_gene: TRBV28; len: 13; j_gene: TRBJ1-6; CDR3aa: CASKSREGSPLHF
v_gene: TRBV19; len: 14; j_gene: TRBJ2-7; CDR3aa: CASSKTGASYEQYF
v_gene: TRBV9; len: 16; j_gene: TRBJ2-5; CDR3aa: CASSEQASGTRETQYF
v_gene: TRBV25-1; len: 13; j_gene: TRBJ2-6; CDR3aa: CASRVSGANVLTF
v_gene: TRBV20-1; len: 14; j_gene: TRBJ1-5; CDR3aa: CSARPDTGNQPQHF
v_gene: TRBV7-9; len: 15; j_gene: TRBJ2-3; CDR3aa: CASSLGALNTDTQYF